This T cell receptor beta chain was recovered during a study of T cells after yellow fever vaccination. The overall study: SMART-Seq v4 Ultra Low Input prepared libraries from low-cell fractions.

One entry per CDR3 protein results from TCRdb running MiXCR on the 5' RACE reads. The sample shows a few hundred thousand distinct CDR3 sequences, around 21% of them seen only once. Overall study findings and caveats: Reappearing after the booster were most of the clones from primary vaccination (roughly 96% CD4, approximately 85% CD8). There was a small share of clonotypes that showed up in both the CD4 and CD8 compartments. Weaker overall was a secondary response that nonetheless peaked faster, on day 5 versus 15.

This clonotype has only a few counts. The antigen remains undetermined. The clonotype was recovered from a man aged 30 to 39 who received the YFV17D yellow fever vaccine. The starting material was PBMCs, obtained 15 days after the yellow fever booster vaccination.

CDR3 loop: CASSEGREQFF. The CDR3 DNA sequence: TGCGCCAGCAGTGAGGGGAGAGAGCAGTTCTTC. The chain is built from TRBV10-1 and TRBJ2-1, with a tentative D call TRBD2 (5 bases). The V end was cut by 2 bases, the J end by 10 bases, with 6 bases between. The CDR3 spans 11 residues. CDR1 and CDR2 (germline): WNHNN, SYGVQD (reference sequence).